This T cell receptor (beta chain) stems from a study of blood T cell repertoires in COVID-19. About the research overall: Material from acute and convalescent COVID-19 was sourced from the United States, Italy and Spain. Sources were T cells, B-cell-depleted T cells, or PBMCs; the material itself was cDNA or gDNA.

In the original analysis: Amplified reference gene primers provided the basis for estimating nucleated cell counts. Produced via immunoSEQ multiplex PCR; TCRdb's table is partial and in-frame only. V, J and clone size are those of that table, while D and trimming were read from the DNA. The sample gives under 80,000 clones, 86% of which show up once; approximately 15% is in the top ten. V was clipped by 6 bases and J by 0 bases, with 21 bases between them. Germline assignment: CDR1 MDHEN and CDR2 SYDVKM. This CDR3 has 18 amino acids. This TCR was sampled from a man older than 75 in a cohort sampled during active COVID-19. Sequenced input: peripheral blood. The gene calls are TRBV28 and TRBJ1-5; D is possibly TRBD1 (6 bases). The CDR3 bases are TGTGCCAGCAGCCGGAACGATCGACAGGCTAATAGCAATCAGCCCCAGCATTTT. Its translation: CASSRNDRQANSNQPQHF.